This TCR beta chain was identified during a study of shared clonotypes between healthy human individuals (dated by TCRdb to the early 2020s). Broadly, across the study: Two women and a few men aged 18 to 49 years were included in the cohort. To estimate repertoire size and how much clonotype sharing occurs between individuals, the study deeply sequenced the blood TCR repertoires of five healthy adults. To increase sequencing depth and limit assay-specific biases, TCR repertoire library preparation and sequencing were carried out by different laboratories using diverse techniques. Each donor's leukapheresis produced roughly between about 0.8 and 8.9 billion PBMCs. What the study reported, not specific to this receptor: Sampling was restricted to blood, and TCR repertoires in tissues likely differ from the TCR repertoires found in blood. Based on pairwise subsampling, the degree of clonotype sharing among donors was expected to be affected by sequencing depth. The small number of donors limited the genetic and exposure-history diversity represented.

Trimming accounts for 3 bases at V and 3 bases at J, while the number of junction bases matched to no gene is 3. Measured from the cysteine to the phenylalanine, the CDR3 is 15 residues long. Left in the record is the CDR3 DNA by itself, 45 bases read in frame from the first base. The germline V gene encodes CDR1 MDHEN and CDR2 SYDVKM. The donors were healthy, HIV-negative adults who had no recently reported acute infections or vaccinations. Every donor was a Caucasian adult residing in Nashville, Tennessee, USA. For unsorted samples, tens of millions of PBMCs were counted, and genomic DNA was extracted using the QIAamp DNA Blood Mini kit. After blood collection by leukapheresis, PBMCs were isolated using Ficoll-Histopaque density gradient centrifugation and then cryopreserved in the vapor phase of liquid nitrogen. Concerning this clone itself: Its antigen is currently not known. There are no base qualities to consult, and no much larger clone falls within one base.

Using the deep immunoSEQ assay, multiplex PCR amplified TCR CDR3 regions from genomic DNA. For each cell subset, the extracted genomic DNA was distributed evenly across all wells of several immunoSEQ 96-well plates, and each plate served as one replicate. For unsorted PBMC, 300 ng genomic DNA, equal to roughly 32,000 T cell genomes, was loaded into each replicate PCR. Unsorted PBMC genomic DNA was sequenced across ten immunoSEQ deep assay plates. The purified libraries were quantified using a Qubit 3.0 fluorometer, sized with a Bioanalyzer 2100, and then quantified again using the KAPA Library Quantification kit. Every immunoSEQ 96-well plate was sequenced on a separate single-read 150-cycle Illumina NextSeq 550 flow cell. In the original analysis: Because only junctional sequences without quality scores were contained in the immunoSEQ output, filtering matching that applied to full-length reads could not be performed. Sequences were annotated with PyIR, a Python wrapper for IgBLAST v1.9, using IMGT germline references to assign V/J genes and CDR3. Reads were filtered out if the reads had weak V/J assignments (E-value above 1e-6), no CDR3, stop codons, out-of-frame junctions, or ambiguous translated residues. V3J clonotypes were defined as sequences sharing the same inferred V gene, J gene, and CDR3 amino acid sequence. To compute the percentage overlap between repertoires, the number of shared unique clonotypes was divided by the size of the smaller repertoire. Repertoire richness was assessed with RTK rarefaction, the Chao1 estimator, and Recon v2.1 estimates of unobserved clonotypes. TCRdb mirrors the immuneACCESS table, restricted to in-frame sequences. Some clones are absent from its copies; in checked studies, under half trace to an unresolved V gene, and the reason for the others is unknown. The V and J calls and clone size come from that table; D and trimming were worked out from the DNA. The sample contains about 470,000 clones, about 76% of them found a single time. 13% of the sample belongs to the ten largest clones.

The source of this sequence is a middle-aged woman in good health. Some clones in this sample may be carry-over from other donors' samples. Sequences were obtained from PBMCs. The rearranged segments are TRBV28 and TRBJ2-7; 12 bases in the middle match TRBD2. The sequenced DNA is TGTGCCAGCAGTTTCGGACTAGCGGGAAACTACGAGCAGTACTTC. It is translated as CASSFGLAGNYEQYF.